Below are 14 T cell receptor beta chains sequenced from a single sample in a study of blood T cell repertoires in COVID-19. Some clones are missing from TCRdb's copy, which holds only in-frame ones; the method was immunoSEQ multiplex PCR. The data show tens of thousands of clones, roughly 89% seen once. The sample comprised peripheral blood. The receptors here all came from a man in his fifties or sixties with COVID-19, enrolled during active disease.

The chain uses TRBV6-5 and TRBJ1-5; unclear D gene. Trimming took off 8 bases at V and 8 bases at J, with 16 bases between the two ends. The germline CDR1 and CDR2 sequences are MNHEY and SVGAGI. The CDR3 is 13 amino acids. This chain's CDR3 is CASRRSLREPQHF. CDR3 bases: TGTGCCAGCCGCAGGAGCTTGAGGGAGCCCCAGCATTTT.

The chain uses TRBV18 and TRBJ1-2; weak D call: TRBD1 (6 bases). The CDR3 is made up of 15 amino acids. V was pared by 3 bases and J by 3 bases, with 14 bases between. CDR1 and CDR2 from the germline V gene are KGHSH and LQKENI. DNA for the CDR3: TGTGCCAGCTCACCTTCGGGACACCCGGACTATGGCTACACCTTC. Its translation is CASSPSGHPDYGYTF.

The rearrangement uses TRBV30 and TRBJ1-3, with D perhaps matching TRBD1 (6 bases). The CDR3 has 18 amino acids. The V end lost 4 bases, the J end lost 2 bases, and 24 bases lay between the germline ends. From germline, CDR1 is GTSNPN and CDR2 SVGIG (reference sequence). The CDR3 region has the DNA TGTGCCTGGACCCTCCCTCACAGGGCCCAAGGGACTGGAAACACCATATATTTT. Protein: CAWTLPHRAQGTGNTIYF.

The chain couples TRBV11-2 to TRBJ2-1, with 7 nucleotides matching TRBD2. The J segment lost 0 bases and the V segment lost 4 bases, leaving 9 bases of the junction unmatched. This CDR3 has 17 residues. CDR1 and CDR2 from the germline V gene are SGHAT and FQNNGV. The CDR3 DNA is TGTGCCAGCAGCTCGACTAGCCCTTATAGCTCCTACAATGAGCAGTTCTTC. Its translation is CASSSTSPYSSYNEQFF.

This clone occurred once. The gene calls are TRBV5-4 and TRBJ2-5; no clear D gene. V was shortened by 4 bases and J by 5 bases, with 12 bases between the two germline ends. CDR3 length: 13 residues. Germline loops: CDR1 SGHNT, CDR2 YYREEE (reference sequence). The CDR3 sequence: CASSPLGRETQYF. The CDR3 nucleotides read TGTGCCAGCAGCCCCCTGGGCCGGGAGACCCAGTACTTC.

J is TRBJ1-1 and V is TRBV5-1, with 7 bases aligning to TRBD1. Germline V gene sequence: CDR1 SGHRS, CDR2 YFSETQ. CDR3 length: 16 residues. V trimming: 5 bases; J trimming: 1 base; junction bases outside the gene matches: 11. The CDR3 spells CASRPTRDSENTEAFF. Here the CDR3 DNA reads TGCGCCAGCAGACCCACACGGGACAGCGAGAACACTGAAGCTTTCTTT.

This clone has a single count. The chain uses TRBV3-1 (or the pseudogene TRBV3-2) and TRBJ2-7; a weak D match, TRBD1 (6 bases). The CDR3 runs 18 residues. The V gene's germline CDR1 is LGHDT and CDR2 YNNKEL (reference sequence). V lost 3 bases and J lost 2, with 23 bases in between. CDR3 amino acids: CASSHSDFRGHQTYEQYF. Written as DNA, the CDR3 is TGTGCCAGCAGCCACTCAGACTTCAGGGGACACCAAACCTACGAGCAGTACTTC.

The CDR3 DNA is TGTGCCAGCAGTTTCAGTGTACAGGGGACCAATCAGCCCCAGCATTTT. Translated: CASSFSVQGTNQPQHF. The chain employs TRBV6-6 and TRBJ1-5, with 7 bases identical to TRBD1. V shed 4 bases, J shed 3 bases, and the junction held 9 bases outside the gene matches. CDR1 is MNHNY and CDR2 is SVGAGI in the germline V gene (reference sequence). The CDR3 contains 16 residues.

The CDR3 coding sequence is TGTGCTAGTGGTTCCTTGGGGGGGGCCCGCTCCTACAATGAGCAGTTCTTC. As protein: CASGSLGGARSYNEQFF. The chain links TRBV12-5 to TRBJ2-1, with a possible D match to TRBD2 (7 bases). This CDR3 has 17 amino acids. Trimming pared 4 bases from V and 0 bases from J, leaving 16 bases between. Germline loops: CDR1 LGHNT, CDR2 FRNRAP.

The V gene is TRBV11-3, the J gene TRBJ1-6, with a possible D match to TRBD1 (5 bases). The CDR3 totals 14 residues. Per germline, CDR1 SGHNT and CDR2 YENEEA. V was shortened by 5 bases and J by 4 bases, with 9 bases between the two germline ends. CDR3 coding DNA: TGTGCCAGCAGCCCAGACAGATATAATTCACCCCTCCACTTT. It yields the protein CASSPDRYNSPLHF.

J is TRBJ1-1 and V is TRBV6-6; D remains unclear. V lost 5 bases, J lost 4 bases, and 8 bases lay in between. Germline loops: CDR1 MNHNY, CDR2 SVGAGI (reference sequence). The CDR3 runs 12 residues. This CDR3 is CASSGPSTEAFF. Written as DNA, the CDR3 is TGTGCCAGCAGTGGCCCTAGCACTGAAGCTTTCTTT.

The CDR3 DNA reads as TGTGCCAGCAGCCCACAGGGTTGGAGCTCCTACGAGCAGTACTTC. As protein: CASSPQGWSSYEQYF. The V call is TRBV7-9, the J call TRBJ2-7; tentatively, D is TRBD1 (6 bases). The germline V gene has CDR1 SEHNR and CDR2 FQNEAQ (reference sequence). The CDR3 length is 15 residues. The V end lost 5 bases, the J end lost 0 bases, and 14 bases lay between the germline ends.

This clone occurred once. V and J are TRBV5-8 and TRBJ1-5, with a possible D match to TRBD1 (6 bases). The germline CDR1 and CDR2 sequences are SGHTS and YDEGEE. V was cut by 4 bases and J by 2 bases, with 13 bases left in between. The CDR3 length is 15 residues. CDR3 region: CASSHRVGGNQPQHF. The CDR3, as DNA: TGTGCCAGCAGCCACAGGGTCGGAGGCAATCAGCCCCAGCATTTT.

This clone was found once. The chain carries TRBV28 and TRBJ2-5; 7 bases are shared with TRBD1. Per the germline V gene, CDR1 is MDHEN and CDR2 is SYDVKM. The junction had 4 bases not matched to a gene; V was cut back by 2 bases and J by 1 base. The CDR3 sequence is 15 residues long. CDR3 sequence: CASSLNGQAQETQYF. The CDR3, as DNA: TGTGCCAGCAGTTTAAACGGACAGGCCCAAGAGACCCAGTACTTC. The variable domain in full, completed from reference TRBV28 and TRBJ2-5, reads DVKVTQSSRYLVKRTGEKVFLECVQDMDHENMFWYRQDPGLGLRLIYFSYDVKMKEKGDIPEGYSVSREKKERFSLILESASTNQTSMYLCASSLNGQAQETQYFGPGTRLLVL.